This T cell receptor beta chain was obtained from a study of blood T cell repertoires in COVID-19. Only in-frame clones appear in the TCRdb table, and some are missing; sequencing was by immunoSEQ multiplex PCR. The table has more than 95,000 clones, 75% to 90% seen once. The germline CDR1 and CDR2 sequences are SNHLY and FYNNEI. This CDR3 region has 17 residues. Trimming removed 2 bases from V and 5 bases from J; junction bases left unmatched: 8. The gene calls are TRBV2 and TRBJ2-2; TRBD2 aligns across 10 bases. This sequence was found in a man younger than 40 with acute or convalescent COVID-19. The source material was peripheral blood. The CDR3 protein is CASSEYLAGALTGELFF. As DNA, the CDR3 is TGTGCCAGCAGTGAATACCTAGCGGGAGCCTTGACCGGGGAGCTGTTTTTT.